Each of the 29 T cell receptor beta chains below was sequenced from the same sample in a study of regulatory and conventional T cells in RAG deficiency. Blood CD4+ CD25-low CD127-high conventional T cells supplied the genomic DNA template. Clones were sequenced by immunoSEQ multiplex PCR, and TCRdb holds only the in-frame ones, with some missing. The sample carries roughly 30,000 clones, approximately 96% recorded once. This sample also belongs to another study, concerning regulatory T cells. That study adds: The primer mix had 52 TRBV and 13 TRBJ primers.

Source material: CD25- CD4+ T cells sorted from blood. The receptors come from a human donor in good health.

This clone was detected once. The chain uses TRBV9 and TRBJ2-3; 8 positions match TRBD1. This CDR3 has 17 amino acids. V dropped 2 bases and J dropped 1; count of bases not matched to a gene: 9. The germline V gene has CDR1 SGDLS and CDR2 YYNGEE. CDR3 nucleotides: TGTGCCAGCAGCGTTGAGGACAGGGCCGCCCGCACAGATACGCAGTATTTT. Protein: CASSVEDRAARTDTQYF.

This chain links TRBV6-5 with TRBJ1-6; possible D gene TRBD1, 6 bases. The CDR3 runs 14 residues. Germline values: CDR1 MNHEY, CDR2 SVGAGI. V lost 0 bases, J lost 9 bases, and 9 bases lay in between. CDR3 sequence reads: CASSYSRGSSPLHF. The CDR3 DNA is TGTGCCAGCAGTTACTCTAGGGGGAGTTCACCCCTCCACTTT.

This clone has more than one count but fewer than ten. The V and J genes are TRBV6-1 and TRBJ1-3, with 10 bases that match TRBD1. This CDR3 has 16 residues. Losses at the gene ends were 4 bases for V and 3 bases for J; bases not matched to a gene: 6. CDR1 is MNHNS and CDR2 is SASEGT in the germline V gene. Written as DNA, the CDR3 is TGTGCCAGCAGTGGTCGGGACAGGGGTTATGGAAACACCATATATTTT. Its translation: CASSGRDRGYGNTIYF.

The gene calls are TRBV30 and TRBJ1-1, with D perhaps TRBD1 (5 bases). This CDR3 comprises 12 residues. Germline-derived CDR1 and CDR2 are GTSNPN and SVGIG (reference sequence). V lost 4 bases, J lost 4 bases, and 10 bases lay in between. Here the CDR3 reads CAWKSQGTEAFF. The CDR3 DNA is TGTGCCTGGAAATCCCAGGGCACTGAAGCTTTCTTT.

The chain couples TRBV29-1 to TRBJ1-1; TRBD1 agrees at 9 bases. V was pared by 6 bases and J by 2 bases, with 4 bases of the junction left unmatched. The CDR3 consists of 13 residues. CDR1 is SQVTM and CDR2 is ANQGSEA in the germline V gene. CDR3 sequence reads: CSVHRGLNTEAFF. The CDR3 DNA follows: TGCAGCGTCCACAGGGGGCTAAACACTGAAGCTTTCTTT.

The chain carries TRBV7-9 and TRBJ2-3; 7 bases agree with TRBD2. This CDR3 has 16 amino acids. CDR1 is SEHNR, CDR2 FQNEAQ, per germline (reference sequence). Trimming cost V 4 bases and J 3 bases; bases outside gene matches: 10. The CDR3 loop reads CASSYLAREGTDTQYF. The CDR3 region has the DNA TGTGCCAGCAGCTACCTAGCTAGGGAGGGAACAGATACGCAGTATTTT. The full variable domain, completed using reference TRBV7-9 and TRBJ2-3, is DTGVSQNPRHKITKRGQNVTFRCDPISEHNRLYWYRQTLGQGPEFLTYFQNEAQLEKSRLLSDRFSAERPKGSFSTLEIQRTEQGDSAMYLCASSYLAREGTDTQYFGPGTRLTVL.

The J gene is TRBJ1-2, the V gene TRBV18; 9 bases are a match to TRBD1. The length of the CDR3 is 14 residues. Trimming took 3 bases from V and 5 from J; bases not matched to a gene: 4. Looked up from germline, CDR1 is KGHSH and CDR2 is LQKENI. CDR3 in DNA: TGTGCCAGCTCACCCGACAGGGGGGGGTATGGCTACACCTTC. Translating it yields CASSPDRGGYGYTF.

This chain links TRBV9 with TRBJ2-1; 13 bases map to TRBD2. The V and J ends lost 0 bases and 6 bases, in that order; junction bases with no gene match: 3. Germline CDR1 and CDR2: SGDLS and YYNGEE. This CDR3 contains 16 residues. The CDR3 spells CASSVGLAGGANEQFF. CDR3 in DNA: TGTGCCAGCAGCGTAGGACTAGCGGGAGGTGCCAATGAGCAGTTCTTC.

The chain has TRBV18 and TRBJ1-3; 7 bases agree with TRBD1. Germline values: CDR1 KGHSH, CDR2 LQKENI. The CDR3 runs to 16 residues. The V gene end was trimmed by 5 bases and the J gene end by 4 bases; junction bases not matched to a gene: 11. The CDR3 loop reads CASSSATGSFGNTIYF. The CDR3 nucleotides are TGTGCCAGCTCATCCGCGACAGGGTCTTTCGGAAACACCATATATTTT.

V is TRBV7-9 and J is TRBJ1-2; a weak D match, TRBD1 (6 bases). The germline V gene encodes CDR1 SEHNR and CDR2 FQNEAQ (reference sequence). The CDR3 sequence is 17 residues long. V lost 5 bases to trimming and J lost 4 bases, with 23 bases between them. The CDR3 loop is CASSPRWGGPTVYGYTF. CDR3 in DNA: TGTGCCAGCAGCCCGCGGTGGGGGGGCCCTACAGTCTATGGCTACACCTTC.

The CDR3 spells CAWRRESANTGELFF. As DNA, the CDR3 is TGTGCCTGGAGGAGGGAGTCAGCGAACACCGGGGAGCTGTTTTTT. The V gene is TRBV30, the J gene TRBJ2-2; perhaps TRBD2 as D (5 bases). This CDR3 has 15 residues. Germline CDR1 GTSNPN, CDR2 SVGIG (reference sequence). V was pared by 3 bases and J by 0 bases, with 11 bases between.

This clone was seen a single time. CDR3 in DNA: TGCGCCAGCAGCGTCCGGGTCCTGAACACTGAAGCTTTCTTT. It is translated as CASSVRVLNTEAFF. This rearrangement joins TRBV5-1 to TRBJ1-1; D not certain. Germline V lookup: CDR1 SGHRS, CDR2 YFSETQ. The CDR3 is 14 amino acids. V lost 4 bases, J lost 0 bases, and 10 bases lay in between.

The chain couples TRBV7-2 to TRBJ2-7, with 14 bases identical to TRBD2. The CDR3 runs to 18 residues. The V segment lost 6 bases and the J segment 1 base; nucleotides outside the gene matches: 11. Germline CDR1 and CDR2: SGHTA and FQGNSA. The CDR3 sequence is CASSAPMGTSGGSYEQYF. CDR3 bases: TGTGCCAGCAGTGCCCCCATGGGGACTAGCGGGGGATCCTACGAGCAGTACTTC.

The chain couples TRBV18 to TRBJ1-1; D gene ambiguous. This CDR3 comprises 14 residues. Germline CDR1 reads KGHSH; CDR2 reads LQKENI. Deletions cut 0 bases from V and 10 bases from J, with 15 bases between. The CDR3 loop is CASSPPDNRFGAFF. As DNA, the CDR3 is TGTGCCAGCTCACCACCTGACAACCGCTTTGGAGCTTTCTTT.

The chain combines TRBV7-2 with TRBJ2-1; D is possibly TRBD2 (5 bases). V was clipped by 5 bases and J by 7 bases, with 24 bases between them. This CDR3 has 17 amino acids. Germline CDR1 SGHTA, CDR2 FQGNSA. CDR3 in DNA: TGTGCCAGCAGCCTTGTCCCCTGGCGGATGAGGGAGAATGAGCAGTTCTTC. It is translated as CASSLVPWRMRENEQFF.

On this clone: The missing conserved phenylalanine or tryptophan at the end of this CDR3 makes a read error likely. The CDR3 region has the DNA TGTGCCATCAGGCGGACAGGGGGGGCCTACGAGCAGTACCTC. Its protein product is CAIRRTGGAYEQYL. This chain links TRBV10-3 with TRBJ2-7, with 10 bases that match TRBD1. Germline V gives CDR1 ENHRY, CDR2 SYGVKD. The CDR3 contains 14 residues. With V trimmed by 6 bases and J by 2 bases, 4 bases remained unmatched.

The chain combines TRBV6-6 with TRBJ2-7, with a possible D match to TRBD2 (6 bases). The CDR3 consists of 15 residues. CDR1 is MNHNY, CDR2 SVGAGI, per germline (reference sequence). Trimming took 6 bases from V and 3 from J, leaving 18 bases between them. This chain's CDR3 is CASSRLASLVYEQYF. DNA of the CDR3: TGTGCCAGCAGCCGGCTAGCGTCTCTCGTCTACGAGCAGTACTTC.

The genes are TRBV5-1 and TRBJ2-2, with 11 bases identical to TRBD1. Germline loops: CDR1 SGHRS, CDR2 YFSETQ. The CDR3 extends over 16 amino acids. V shed 4 bases and J 7 bases; nucleotides not matched to a gene: 9. CDR3 coding DNA: TGCGCCAGCAGCCTGAAATCCGGGACAGGGGGCGGGGAGCTGTTTTTT. The encoded protein is CASSLKSGTGGGELFF. Variable domain in full (rest from reference TRBV5-1 and TRBJ2-2): KAGVTQTPRYLIKTRGQQVTLSCSPISGHRSVSWYQQTPGQGLQFLFEYFSETQRNKGNFPGRFSGRQFSNSRSEMNVSTLELGDSALYLCASSLKSGTGGGELFFGEGSRLTVL.

The chain uses TRBV2 and TRBJ1-1; perhaps TRBD1 as D (5 bases). There are 15 residues in the CDR3. In germline, CDR1 is SNHLY, CDR2 FYNNEI. Between the trimmed V and J ends, which lost 5 bases and 1 base, there was a span of 14 bases. In DNA, the CDR3 is TGTGCCAGCAGTAGAACCCAAACAGGGAACACTGAAGCTTTCTTT. Residues: CASSRTQTGNTEAFF.

The chain recombines TRBV6-5 with TRBJ1-5; 7 nucleotides line up with TRBD1. V was clipped by 5 bases and J by 0 bases; unmatched bases: 4. In germline, CDR1 is MNHEY, CDR2 SVGAGI. CDR3 length: 15 amino acids. CDR3 in amino acids: CASSRNRGSNQPQHF. The CDR3 region has the DNA TGTGCCAGCAGTCGCAACAGGGGTAGCAATCAGCCCCAGCATTTT.

This clone is labeled medium-sized (0.01 to 0.1%). The sample carries other DNA sequences with the same CDR3. This chain joins TRBV6-5 and TRBJ1-3; TRBD1 matches 7 bases. Germline V gene lookup returns CDR1 MNHEY and CDR2 SVGAGI. With V trimmed by 6 bases and J by 2 bases, 4 bases remained unmatched. This CDR3 has 14 residues. The CDR3 region has the DNA TGTGCCAGCAGCCGCACAGGGGCTGGAAACACCATATATTTT. Amino acids: CASSRTGAGNTIYF.

The chain recombines TRBV7-2 with TRBJ1-2, with D unresolved. V lost 5 bases and J lost 1, with 5 bases in between. CDR1 and CDR2 (germline): SGHTA, FQGNSA. The CDR3 totals 12 residues. The DNA of the CDR3 is TGTGCCAGCAGCCTTTATAACTATGGCTACACCTTC. Protein: CASSLYNYGYTF.

The rearrangement links TRBV7-6 to TRBJ2-3, with D perhaps matching TRBD1 (6 bases). The CDR3 runs 17 residues. CDR1 is SGHVS, CDR2 FNYEAQ, per germline. Trimming cost V 5 bases and J 6 bases, with 24 bases left between them. CDR3 loop: CASSPGTLGVMGDTQYF. The CDR3 coding sequence is TGTGCCAGCAGCCCCGGGACATTGGGGGTTATGGGGGATACGCAGTATTTT. Supplemented by reference TRBV7-6 and TRBJ2-3, the full variable domain reads GAGVSQSPRYKVTKRGQDVALRCDPISGHVSLYWYRQALGQGPEFLTYFNYEAQQDKSGLPNDRFSAERPEGSISTLTIQRTEQRDSAMYRCASSPGTLGVMGDTQYFGPGTRLTVL.

The chain carries TRBV2 and TRBJ1-5; 7 bases align to TRBD1. Germline V CDR1 and CDR2: SNHLY, FYNNEI. Trimming at V came to 6 bases and at J to 3 bases, leaving 8 bases not matched to a gene. The CDR3 sequence is 15 residues long. The CDR3 here is CASSHRTGNNQPQHF. The CDR3 DNA is TGTGCCAGCAGCCACAGGACAGGCAACAATCAGCCCCAGCATTTT.

The chain recombines TRBV1 with TRBJ2-7; the table's D call, TRBD2, was not checked against the DNA. TRBV1 is classified as a pseudogene. The CDR3 runs 16 residues. CDR3 loop: CTSSQDRTGGWYEQYF. In nucleotides, the CDR3 is TGCACCAGCAGCCAAGATAGGACTGGCGGGTGGTACGAGCAGTACTTC.

The V call is TRBV30, the J call TRBJ2-7; TRBD1 aligns across 8 bases. Germline V gives CDR1 GTSNPN, CDR2 SVGIG (reference sequence). The trim removed 4 bases at V and 5 bases at J, leaving 10 bases unmatched. CDR3 length: 14 residues. The CDR3 protein is CAWKGGQVTHEQYF. The CDR3 DNA is TGTGCCTGGAAGGGGGGACAGGTAACCCACGAGCAGTACTTC.

The rearrangement uses TRBV4-1 and TRBJ2-5; 8 positions match TRBD2. There are 17 residues in the CDR3. Germline assignment: CDR1 MGHRA and CDR2 YSYEKL. The ends lost 3 bases at V and 3 bases at J; junction bases unmatched: 12. The CDR3, as DNA: TGCGCCAGCAGCCAGGATGGACTCGGGCGGGGGGAAGAGACCCAGTACTTC. Its translation is CASSQDGLGRGEETQYF.

CDR3: CASSSGDSNSGNTIYF. In DNA, the CDR3 is TGTGCCAGCAGTTCCGGGGACTCTAACTCTGGAAACACCATATATTTT. The rearrangement joins TRBV6-5 to TRBJ1-3; the D gene is possibly TRBD1 (5 bases). The CDR3 runs to 16 residues. The V and J ends lost 4 bases and 0 bases respectively, with 13 bases between them. The germline gives CDR1 MNHEY, CDR2 SVGAGI.

The V call is TRBV18, the J call TRBJ2-3; D remains ambiguous. The germline V and J ends were trimmed by 4 bases and 0 bases, with 14 bases remaining between them. This CDR3 spans 16 amino acids. Germline CDR1 is KGHSH and CDR2 is LQKENI. The CDR3 DNA sequence: TGTGCCAGCTCACACAATGGCGGCTCTAGCACAGATACGCAGTATTTT. This gives the protein CASSHNGGSSTDTQYF.